The rows below give T cell receptor beta chains drawn from one sample of a study of Graves' ophthalmopathy and Graves' hyperthyroidism. TCRdb re-analysed the multiplex PCR reads in MiXCR, keeping a single row per CDR3 protein. The table includes fewer than 350,000 distinct CDR3 sequences, about 17% detected once. The specimen sequenced was peripheral blood. The source is an adult man with Graves' ophthalmopathy. The CDR3 runs from the conserved cysteine through the conserved F or W. The D gene is left open where the match is weak. A clone size is listed for some rows: how often the clone was seen (once, few, many), or a class if it is expanded.

>TRBV10-3|.|14|TRBJ1-1|many
CAISEAGGDTEAFF
TGTGCCATCAGTGAGGCGGGGGGGGACACTGAAGCTTTCTTT
>TRBV20-1|TRBD1|14|TRBJ2-7|.
CSANWGQGSYEQYF
TGCAGTGCTAATTGGGGACAGGGTTCCTACGAGCAGTACTTC
>TRBV20-1|TRBD2|15|TRBJ2-7|.
CSARDLSGDSYEQYF
TGCAGTGCTAGAGATCTAAGCGGGGACTCCTACGAGCAGTACTTC
>TRBV7-9|.|14|TRBJ1-3|many
CASSLGDSGNTIYF
TGTGCCAGCAGCCTAGGGGACTCTGGAAACACCATATATTTT
>TRBV5-1|.|13|TRBJ1-5|many
CASSLDSQQPQHF
TGCGCCAGCAGCCTGGACAGTCAGCAGCCCCAGCATTTT
>TRBV6-1|TRBD1|16|TRBJ1-6|.
CASSLNRQGPNSPLHF
TGTGCCAGCAGCCTAAACCGACAGGGGCCCAATTCACCCCTCCACTTT
>TRBV9|.|13|TRBJ1-3|many
CASSAGSGNTIYF
TGTGCCAGCAGCGCGGGGTCTGGAAACACCATATATTTT
>TRBV6-5|.|14|TRBJ1-5|many
CASSYAEGHQPQHF
TGTGCCAGCAGTTACGCGGAGGGGCATCAGCCCCAGCATTTT
>TRBV19|.|15|TRBJ1-1|many
CASSISTVWRTEAFF
TGTGCCAGTAGTATCTCGACAGTTTGGAGGACTGAAGCTTTCTTT
>TRBV20-1|.|12|TRBJ2-7|many
CSPGVFRHEQYF
TGCAGCCCGGGGGTATTTCGCCACGAGCAGTACTTC
>TRBV7-3|TRBD2|16|TRBJ2-7|many
CASSLEPAGGPYEQYF
TGTGCCAGCAGCTTAGAGCCAGCGGGAGGGCCCTACGAGCAGTACTTC
>TRBV5-1|.|14|TRBJ2-7|many
CASSLVGAAYEQYF
TGCGCCAGCAGCTTGGTCGGGGCAGCCTACGAGCAGTACTTC